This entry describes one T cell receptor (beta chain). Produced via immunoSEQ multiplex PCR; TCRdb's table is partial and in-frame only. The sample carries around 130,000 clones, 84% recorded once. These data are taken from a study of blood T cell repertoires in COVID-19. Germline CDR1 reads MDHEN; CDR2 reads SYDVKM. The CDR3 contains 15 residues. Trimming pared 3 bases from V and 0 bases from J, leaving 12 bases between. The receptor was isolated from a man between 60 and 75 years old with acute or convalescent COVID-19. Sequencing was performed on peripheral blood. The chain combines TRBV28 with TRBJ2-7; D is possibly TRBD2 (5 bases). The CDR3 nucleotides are TGTGCCAGCAGTTTTGGACTTCGTAGCTCCTACGAGCAGTACTTC. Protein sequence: CASSFGLRSSYEQYF.